What follows are 22 T cell receptor beta chains derived from one specimen sequenced in a study of T cells in Graves' hyperthyroidism and ophthalmopathy. It was RNA transcripts that yielded the amplified TCR beta CDR3 regions. Carried out on the TCR CDR3, a first-round RT-PCR used the HTBI primer set. From the multiplex PCR reads, TCRdb called clonotypes with MiXCR, one entry per CDR3 protein. The sample shows roughly 160,000 distinct CDR3 sequences, approximately 9% of them seen only once. The sample was blood. The receptors derive from a woman younger than 30 with Graves' hyperthyroidism that later progressed to Graves' ophthalmopathy.

This clonotype has a count of ten or more. This sequence joins TRBV2 and TRBJ1-2, with 7 bases that match TRBD1. CDR3 length: 16 amino acids. Per germline, CDR1 SNHLY and CDR2 FYNNEI. The ends lost 6 bases at V and 7 bases at J; junction bases unmatched: 17. The CDR3 DNA sequence: TGTGCCAGCAGACCGACAGGGCCCAGAAAGGTTCGTGGCTACACCTTC. It encodes CASRPTGPRKVRGYTF.

At least ten counts were recorded for this clonotype. The chain links TRBV19 to TRBJ2-1; 9 bases agree with TRBD2. The CDR3 consists of 15 residues. The J segment lost 8 bases and the V segment lost 7 bases, leaving 12 bases of the junction unmatched. Germline assignment: CDR1 LNHDA and CDR2 SQIVND (reference sequence). The chain's CDR3 is CASIGREGLSDEQFF. The DNA for the CDR3 is TGTGCCAGTATCGGGCGGGAGGGCCTTTCGGATGAGCAGTTCTTC.

The genes are TRBV7-2 and TRBJ1-4; 12 bases are a match to TRBD1. CDR3 length: 14 amino acids. Germline-derived CDR1 and CDR2 are SGHTA and FQGNSA. V lost 4 bases and J lost 8; bases outside the gene matches: 2. CDR3 in DNA: TGTGCCAGCAGCTGGGACAGGGGGCAAGAAAAACTGTTTTTT. Protein sequence: CASSWDRGQEKLFF.

This clonotype was observed many times. J is TRBJ1-6 and V is TRBV6-2 or TRBV6-3; the match to TRBD1 covers 10 bases. This CDR3 comprises 16 residues. With 2 bases clipped from V and 7 bases from J, the junction kept 5 bases outside the gene matches. Germline V gene sequence: CDR1 MNHEY, CDR2 SVGEGT. The DNA of the CDR3 is TGTGCCAGCAGTTACGGGACAGGGGATGGAAATTCACCCCTCCACTTT. It is translated as CASSYGTGDGNSPLHF.

The table lists this clonotype with many counts. CDR3 nucleotide sequence: TGTGCCAGCATGGCGGGGGGCGCGGGTGGCTACACCTTC. It translates to CASMAGGAGGYTF. V usage is TRBV28 and J usage is TRBJ1-2, with D possibly TRBD1 on 6 matching bases. The V end lost 7 bases, the J end lost 7 bases, and 16 bases lay between the germline ends. Looked up from germline, CDR1 is MDHEN and CDR2 is SYDVKM. The CDR3 consists of 13 residues.

This clonotype was recorded many times. The chain combines TRBV7-3 with TRBJ1-5; D gene uncertain. The V gene's germline CDR1 is SGHTA and CDR2 FQGTGA. The CDR3 extends over 13 amino acids. The ends were cut back, 0 bases at V and 4 bases at J, with 4 bases in the middle. CDR3 region: CASSLTFNQPQHF. The CDR3 nucleotides read TGTGCCAGCAGCTTAACGTTTAATCAGCCCCAGCATTTT.

This clonotype has at least ten counts. V usage is TRBV30 and J usage is TRBJ1-1; a weak D match, TRBD1 (5 bases). V was trimmed by 8 bases and J by 7 bases, leaving 17 bases between them. This CDR3 spans 12 amino acids. CDR1 and CDR2 from the germline V gene are GTSNPN and SVGIG (reference sequence). This CDR3 reads CAGPGALGEAFF. The CDR3 DNA follows: TGTGCCGGACCCGGGGCGCTGGGTGAAGCTTTCTTT.

This clonotype turned up a few times. The genes are TRBV5-4 and TRBJ2-3; 7 bases fit TRBD2. V lost 2 bases to trimming and J lost 2 bases; unmatched junction nucleotides: 5. This CDR3 spans 15 amino acids. Germline CDR1 is SGHNT and CDR2 is YYREEE (reference sequence). CDR3 coding DNA: TGTGCCAGCAGCTTCCGGGGGAGGGCCACAGATACGCAGTATTTT. The encoded protein is CASSFRGRATDTQYF. The entire variable domain, with the rest obtained from reference TRBV5-4 and TRBJ2-3, is as follows: ETGVTQSPTHLIKTRGQQVTLRCSSQSGHNTVSWYQQALGQGPQFIFQYYREEENGRGNFPPRFSGLQFPNYSSELNVNALELDDSALYLCASSFRGRATDTQYFGPGTRLTVL.

This clonotype was observed many times. V gene TRBV12-3 or TRBV12-4 combines with J gene TRBJ2-5, with a tentative D call TRBD2 (5 bases). Between the trimmed V and J ends, which lost 5 bases and 8 bases, there was a span of 15 bases. The CDR3 loop spans 13 amino acids. Here the CDR3 DNA reads TGTGCCAGCAGTCCCAACACCGAGGGCACCCAGTACTTC. Its translation is CASSPNTEGTQYF.

This clonotype was seen a handful of times. This sequence joins TRBV20-1 and TRBJ1-3, with D maybe TRBD1 (5 bases). The germline V gene has CDR1 DFQATT and CDR2 SNEGSKA (reference sequence). The CDR3 length is 17 residues. The V and J ends lost 3 bases and 3 bases respectively, with 21 bases between them. CDR3 nucleotide sequence: TGCAGTGCTAGGGGGGGGGGGGAGAGGGTTCATGGAAACACCATATATTTT. Translating it yields CSARGGGERVHGNTIYF.

This clonotype was counted only a few times. This chain joins TRBV14 and TRBJ1-6, with a weak D call TRBD1 (6 bases). With 0 bases removed from V and 5 bases from J, the gap between germline ends came to 11 bases. CDR1 is SGHDN and CDR2 is FVKESK in the germline V gene. This CDR3 is built from 16 residues. The DNA of the CDR3 is TGTGCCAGCAGCCAAGAATCCGGGGGCCATAATTCACCCCTCCACTTT. This codes for CASSQESGGHNSPLHF.

In this sample, this clonotype turned up many times. The chain links TRBV3-1 to TRBJ1-3; tentatively, D is TRBD1 (5 bases). V was pared by 3 bases and J by 3 bases, with 9 bases between. The CDR3 has 14 residues. Germline assignment: CDR1 LGHDT and CDR2 YNNKEL (reference sequence). The CDR3 nucleotides read TGTGCCAGCAGCCACGGACACATTGGAAACACCATATATTTT. It specifies CASSHGHIGNTIYF.

This clonotype was recorded at least ten times. V is TRBV11-2 and J is TRBJ1-3; 9 positions match TRBD1. CDR1 SGHAT and CDR2 FQNNGV come from the germline V gene. This CDR3 spans 14 amino acids. The junction had 1 base not matched to a gene; V was cut back by 3 bases and J by 4 bases. Written as DNA, the CDR3 is TGTGCCAGCAGCTTCGGGACAGGGGGAAACACCATATATTTT. Translation: CASSFGTGGNTIYF.

This clonotype was counted at least ten times. This chain uses TRBV20-1 with TRBJ2-2; D gene unclear. Trimming cost V 3 bases and J 2 bases, with 7 bases left between them. This CDR3 has 13 residues. Germline V gene data show CDR1 as DFQATT and CDR2 as SNEGSKA (reference sequence). CDR3 region: CSARDGNTGELFF. The CDR3 DNA is TGCAGTGCTAGGGACGGAAACACCGGGGAGCTGTTTTTT.

The table lists this clonotype with a few counts. The chain uses TRBV18 and TRBJ2-3, with unresolved D. CDR1 KGHSH and CDR2 LQKENI come from the germline V gene. Trimming removed 2 bases at V and 2 bases at J, with 11 bases between. CDR3 size: 15 residues. The CDR3 DNA reads TGTGCCAGCTCACCAGCCGAAGGCCCCACAGATACGCAGTATTTT. Translated: CASSPAEGPTDTQYF.

This clonotype was counted at least ten times. The genes are TRBV6-5 and TRBJ2-5; 7 nucleotides align to TRBD2. Germline V gives CDR1 MNHEY, CDR2 SVGAGI. The CDR3 extends over 14 amino acids. The trim removed 2 bases at V and 3 bases at J, leaving 3 bases unmatched. The CDR3 sequence is CASSYRSGEETQYF. As DNA, the CDR3 is TGTGCCAGCAGTTACCGAAGCGGGGAAGAGACCCAGTACTTC.

This clonotype showed up just once. The rearrangement joins TRBV7-8 to TRBJ2-3; 9 nucleotides match TRBD1. This CDR3 is built from 15 residues. The germline gives CDR1 SGHVS, CDR2 FQNEAQ. V was clipped by 5 bases and J by 8 bases; unmatched bases: 11. In DNA form, the CDR3 reads TGTGCCAGCAGCCCATCCGGGACAGGGCAGGGTACGCAGTATTTT. Amino acid sequence: CASSPSGTGQGTQYF.

This clonotype was seen ten or more times. The chain has TRBV10-2 and TRBJ2-1; D is undetermined. The CDR3 totals 14 residues. V gave up 6 bases and J gave up 1 base, with 10 bases separating them. Germline V gene lookup returns CDR1 WSHSY and CDR2 SAAADI. The CDR3 region is CASSGHTSYNEQFF. The CDR3 nucleotides are TGCGCCAGCAGCGGGCATACATCCTACAATGAGCAGTTCTTC.

In this sample, this clonotype turned up many times. The V and J genes are TRBV20-1 and TRBJ2-7; D unresolved. V was cut by 6 bases and J by 7 bases, with 10 bases left in between. Per germline, CDR1 DFQATT and CDR2 SNEGSKA (reference sequence). CDR3 size: 10 residues. The chain's CDR3 is CSARTLEQYF. CDR3 nucleotide sequence: TGCAGTGCAAGAACGTTAGAGCAGTACTTC.

This clonotype occurred many times. V gene TRBV6-1 combines with J gene TRBJ2-7; D unclear. The CDR3 has 13 residues. Germline CDR1 is MNHNS and CDR2 is SASEGT. V lost 5 bases, J lost 2 bases, and 10 bases lay in between. The CDR3 coding sequence is TGTGCCAGCAGTTATAACAGCGCCTACGAGCAGTACTTC. It codes for CASSYNSAYEQYF.

The chain joins TRBV20-1 to TRBJ2-1; possibly TRBD2 for D (5 bases). The V gene's germline CDR1 is DFQATT and CDR2 SNEGSKA (reference sequence). The CDR3 runs 14 residues. V was trimmed by 7 bases and J by 2 bases, leaving 15 bases between them. CDR3 sequence reads: CSVLPSSTYNEQFF. The CDR3 nucleotides are TGCAGTGTTCTACCTAGCTCCACCTACAATGAGCAGTTCTTC.

This chain connects TRBV19 to TRBJ2-1; D may be TRBD2 (5 bases). V lost 8 bases and J 2 bases, leaving 13 bases between the germline ends. The CDR3 runs 14 residues. Looked up from germline, CDR1 is LNHDA and CDR2 is SQIVND (reference sequence). This CDR3 reads CASGSGGPYNEQFF. Here the CDR3 DNA reads TGTGCCAGTGGTTCGGGCGGGCCCTACAATGAGCAGTTCTTC.